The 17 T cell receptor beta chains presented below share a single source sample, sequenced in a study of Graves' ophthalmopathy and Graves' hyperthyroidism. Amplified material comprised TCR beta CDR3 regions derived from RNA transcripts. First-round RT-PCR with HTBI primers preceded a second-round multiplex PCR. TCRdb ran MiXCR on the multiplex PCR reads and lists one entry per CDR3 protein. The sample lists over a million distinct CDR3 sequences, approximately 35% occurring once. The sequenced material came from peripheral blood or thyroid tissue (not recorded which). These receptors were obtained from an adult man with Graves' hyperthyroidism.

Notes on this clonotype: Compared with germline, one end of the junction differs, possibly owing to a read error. CDR3 residues: CSVLEGGNVLTF. As DNA, the CDR3 is TGCAGCGTCCTCGAGGGGGGCAACGTCCTGACTTTC. This chain connects TRBV29-1 to TRBJ2-6, with D perhaps TRBD1 or TRBD2 (6 bases each). The germline V gene has CDR1 SQVTM and CDR2 ANQGSEA. CDR3 size: 12 residues.

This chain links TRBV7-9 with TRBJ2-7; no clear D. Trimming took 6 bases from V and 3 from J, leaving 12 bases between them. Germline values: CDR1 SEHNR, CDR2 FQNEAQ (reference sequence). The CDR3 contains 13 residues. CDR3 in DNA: TGTGCCAGCAGAGAGAACTATGGCTACGAGCAGTACTTC. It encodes CASRENYGYEQYF.

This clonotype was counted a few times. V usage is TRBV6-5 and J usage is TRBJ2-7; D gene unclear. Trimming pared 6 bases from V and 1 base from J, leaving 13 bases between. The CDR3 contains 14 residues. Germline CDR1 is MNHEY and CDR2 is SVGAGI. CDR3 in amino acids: CASSDPGGSYEQYF. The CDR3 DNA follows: TGTGCCAGCAGCGACCCAGGCGGATCCTACGAGCAGTACTTC.

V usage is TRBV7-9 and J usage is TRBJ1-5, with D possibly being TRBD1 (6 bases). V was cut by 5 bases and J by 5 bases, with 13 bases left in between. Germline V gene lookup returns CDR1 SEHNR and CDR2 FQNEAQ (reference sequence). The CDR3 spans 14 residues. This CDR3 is CASSPRGRHQPQHF. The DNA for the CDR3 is TGTGCCAGCAGCCCCCGGGGGCGTCATCAGCCCCAGCATTTT.

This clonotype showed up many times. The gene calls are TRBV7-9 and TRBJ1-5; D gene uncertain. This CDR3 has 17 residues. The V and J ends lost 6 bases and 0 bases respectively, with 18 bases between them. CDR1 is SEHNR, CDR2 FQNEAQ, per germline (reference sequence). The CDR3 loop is CASSFFGSGYSNQPQHF. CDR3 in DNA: TGTGCCAGCAGTTTCTTTGGGTCAGGTTATAGCAATCAGCCCCAGCATTTT. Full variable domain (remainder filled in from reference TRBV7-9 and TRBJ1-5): DTGVSQNPRHKITKRGQNVTFRCDPISEHNRLYWYRQTLGQGPEFLTYFQNEAQLEKSRLLSDRFSAERPKGSFSTLEIQRTEQGDSAMYLCASSFFGSGYSNQPQHFGDGTRLSIL.

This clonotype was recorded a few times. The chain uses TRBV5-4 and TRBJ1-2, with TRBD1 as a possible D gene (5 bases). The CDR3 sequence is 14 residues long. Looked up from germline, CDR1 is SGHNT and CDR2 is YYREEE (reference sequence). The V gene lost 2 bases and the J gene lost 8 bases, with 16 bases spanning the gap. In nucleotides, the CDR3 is TGTGCCAGCAGCTTCCGGGGCGCCAAGCTGGGCTACACCTTC. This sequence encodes CASSFRGAKLGYTF.

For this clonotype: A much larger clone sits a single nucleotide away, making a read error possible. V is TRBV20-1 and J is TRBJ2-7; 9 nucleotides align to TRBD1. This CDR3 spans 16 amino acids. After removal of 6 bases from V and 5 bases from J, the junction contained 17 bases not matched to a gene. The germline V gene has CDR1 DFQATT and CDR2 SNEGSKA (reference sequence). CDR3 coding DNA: TGCAGTGCCCTACTACCATACTGGGACAGGGCGGACGAGCAGTACTTC. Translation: CSALLPYWDRADEQYF.

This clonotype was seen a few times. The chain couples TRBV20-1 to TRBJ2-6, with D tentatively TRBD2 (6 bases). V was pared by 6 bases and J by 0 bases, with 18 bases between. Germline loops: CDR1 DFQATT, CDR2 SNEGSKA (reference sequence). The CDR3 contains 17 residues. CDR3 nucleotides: TGCAGTGCAGCGGGTGGCCATGCGAGCTCTGGGGCCAACGTCCTGACTTTC. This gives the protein CSAAGGHASSGANVLTF.

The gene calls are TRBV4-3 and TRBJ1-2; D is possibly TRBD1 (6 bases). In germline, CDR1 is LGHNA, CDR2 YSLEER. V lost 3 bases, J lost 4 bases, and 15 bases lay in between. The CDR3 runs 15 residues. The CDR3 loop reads CASSHDEGDSYGYTF. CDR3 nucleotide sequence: TGCGCCAGCAGCCACGACGAGGGGGATAGCTATGGCTACACCTTC.

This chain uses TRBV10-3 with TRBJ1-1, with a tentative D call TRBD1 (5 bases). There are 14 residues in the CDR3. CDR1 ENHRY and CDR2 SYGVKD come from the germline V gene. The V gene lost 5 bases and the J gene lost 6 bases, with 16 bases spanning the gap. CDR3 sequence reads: CAISSPGRISEAFF. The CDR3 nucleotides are TGTGCCATCAGTAGTCCGGGACGGATCTCTGAAGCTTTCTTT.

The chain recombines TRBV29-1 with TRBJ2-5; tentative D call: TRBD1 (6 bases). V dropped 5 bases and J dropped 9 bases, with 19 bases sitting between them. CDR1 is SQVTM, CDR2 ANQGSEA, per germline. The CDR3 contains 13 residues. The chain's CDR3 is CSVSTGSNQPQYF. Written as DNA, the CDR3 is TGCAGCGTTAGTACAGGGAGCAATCAGCCCCAGTACTTC.

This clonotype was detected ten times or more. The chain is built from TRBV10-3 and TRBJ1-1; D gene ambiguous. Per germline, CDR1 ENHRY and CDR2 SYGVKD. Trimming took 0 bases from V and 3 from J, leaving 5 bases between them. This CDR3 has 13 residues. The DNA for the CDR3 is TGTGCCATCAGTGAGTCGCCCTACACTGAAGCTTTCTTT. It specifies CAISESPYTEAFF.

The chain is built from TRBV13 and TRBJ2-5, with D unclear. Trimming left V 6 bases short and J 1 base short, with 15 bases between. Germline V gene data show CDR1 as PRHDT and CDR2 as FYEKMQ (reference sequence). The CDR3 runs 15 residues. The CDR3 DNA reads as TGTGCCAGCAGTTACGTCGGACGCCTCCAAGAGACCCAGTACTTC. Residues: CASSYVGRLQETQYF.

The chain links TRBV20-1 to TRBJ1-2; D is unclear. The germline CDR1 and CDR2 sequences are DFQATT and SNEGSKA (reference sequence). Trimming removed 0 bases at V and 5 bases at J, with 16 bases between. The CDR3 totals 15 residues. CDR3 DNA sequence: TGCAGTGCTAGAGATCAGTTTTTAGGGAGATATGGCTACACCTTC. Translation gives CSARDQFLGRYGYTF.

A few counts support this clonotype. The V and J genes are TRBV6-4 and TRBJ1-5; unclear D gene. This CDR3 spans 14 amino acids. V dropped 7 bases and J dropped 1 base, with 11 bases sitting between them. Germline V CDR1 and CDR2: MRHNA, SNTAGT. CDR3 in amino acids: CASNPPVSNQPQHF. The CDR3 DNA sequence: TGTGCCAGCAACCCGCCCGTGAGCAATCAGCCCCAGCATTTT.

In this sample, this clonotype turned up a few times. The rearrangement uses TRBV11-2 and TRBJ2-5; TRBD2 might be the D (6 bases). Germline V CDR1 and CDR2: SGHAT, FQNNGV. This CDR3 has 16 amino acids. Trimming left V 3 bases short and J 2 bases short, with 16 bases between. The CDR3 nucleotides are TGTGCCAGCAGCTTTTCCGGGGGTTTATCACAAGAGACCCAGTACTTC. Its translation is CASSFSGGLSQETQYF.

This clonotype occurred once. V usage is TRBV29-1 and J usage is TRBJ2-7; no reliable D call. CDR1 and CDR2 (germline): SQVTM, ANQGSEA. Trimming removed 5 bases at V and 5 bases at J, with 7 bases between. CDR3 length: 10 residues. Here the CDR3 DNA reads TGCAGCGTTTTGCTCCACGAGCAGTACTTC. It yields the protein CSVLLHEQYF.